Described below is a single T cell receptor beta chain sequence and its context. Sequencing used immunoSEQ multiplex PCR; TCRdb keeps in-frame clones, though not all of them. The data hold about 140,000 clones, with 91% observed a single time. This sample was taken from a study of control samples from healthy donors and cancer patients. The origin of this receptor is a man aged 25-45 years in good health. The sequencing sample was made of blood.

Here the CDR3 DNA reads TGTGCCAGCTCACCAGGACAGGCCAATCAGCCCCAGCATTTT. Protein: CASSPGQANQPQHF. The chain recombines TRBV18 with TRBJ1-5, with 7 bases fitting TRBD1. Germline V gene lookup returns CDR1 KGHSH and CDR2 LQKENI. The CDR3 contains 14 residues. Trimming cost V 2 bases and J 3 bases; bases outside gene matches: 1. Combining the CDR3 with reference TRBV18 and TRBJ1-5 gives the whole variable domain NAGVMQNPRHLVRRRGQEARLRCSPMKGHSHVYWYRQLPEEGLKFMVYLQKENIIDESGMPKERFSAEFPKEGPSILRIQQVVRGDSAAYFCASSPGQANQPQHFGDGTRLSIL.